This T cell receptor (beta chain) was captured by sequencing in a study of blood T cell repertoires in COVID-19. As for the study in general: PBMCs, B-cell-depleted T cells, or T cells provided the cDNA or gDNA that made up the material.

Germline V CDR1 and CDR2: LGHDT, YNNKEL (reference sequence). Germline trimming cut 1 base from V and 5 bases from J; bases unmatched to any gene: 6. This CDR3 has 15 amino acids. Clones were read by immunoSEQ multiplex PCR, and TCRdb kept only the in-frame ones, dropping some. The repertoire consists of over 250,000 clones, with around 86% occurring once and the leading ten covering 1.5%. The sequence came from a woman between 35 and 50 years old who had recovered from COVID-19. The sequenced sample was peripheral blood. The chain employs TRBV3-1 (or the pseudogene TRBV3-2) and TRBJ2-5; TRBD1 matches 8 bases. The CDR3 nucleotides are TGTGCCAGCAGCCAAGGAAACAGGGGGTACGAGACCCAGTACTTC. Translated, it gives CASSQGNRGYETQYF.